The T cell receptor beta chain described here comes from a study of blood T cell repertoires in COVID-19. Study context: PBMCs, B-cell-depleted T cells, or T cells provided the cDNA or gDNA that made up the material.

Data came from immunoSEQ multiplex PCR; TCRdb stores just in-frame clones and leaves some out. The sample has fewer than 250,000 clones; around nine tenths are singletons. This clonotype originated in a man in his sixties with acute or convalescent COVID-19. Specimen: peripheral blood.

The CDR3 loop reads CASSIGTGGSTGELFF. In DNA, the CDR3 is TGTGCCAGTAGTATAGGGACAGGGGGATCGACCGGGGAGCTGTTTTTT. The rearrangement links TRBV19 to TRBJ2-2; TRBD1 agrees at 10 bases. The J segment lost 5 bases and the V segment lost 1 base, leaving 4 bases of the junction unmatched. Germline lookup yields CDR1 LNHDA and CDR2 SQIVND (reference sequence). This CDR3 region has 16 residues. The whole variable domain, remainder taken from reference TRBV19 and TRBJ2-2, is DGGITQSPKYLFRKEGQNVTLSCEQNLNHDAMYWYRQDPGQGLRLIYYSQIVNDFQKGDIAEGYSVSREKKESFPLTVTSAQKNPTAFYLCASSIGTGGSTGELFFGEGSRLTVL.